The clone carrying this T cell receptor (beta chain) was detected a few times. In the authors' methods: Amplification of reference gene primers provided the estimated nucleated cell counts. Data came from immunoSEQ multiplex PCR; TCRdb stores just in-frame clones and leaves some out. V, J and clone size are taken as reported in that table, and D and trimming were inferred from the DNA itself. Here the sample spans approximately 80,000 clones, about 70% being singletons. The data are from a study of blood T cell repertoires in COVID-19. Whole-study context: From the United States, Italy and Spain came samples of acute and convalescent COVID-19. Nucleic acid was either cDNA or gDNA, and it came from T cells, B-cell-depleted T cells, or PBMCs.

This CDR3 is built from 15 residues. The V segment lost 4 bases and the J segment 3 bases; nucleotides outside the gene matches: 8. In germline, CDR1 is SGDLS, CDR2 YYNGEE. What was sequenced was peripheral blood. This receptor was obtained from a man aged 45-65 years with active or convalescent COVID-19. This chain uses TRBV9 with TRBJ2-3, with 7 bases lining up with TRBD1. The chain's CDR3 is CASSPRTGRTDTQYF. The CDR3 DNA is TGTGCCAGCAGCCCCCGGACAGGACGGACAGATACGCAGTATTTT.